This T cell receptor (beta chain) emerged from a study of blood T cell repertoires in COVID-19. Study at large: In each case, the material was cDNA or gDNA derived from T cells, B-cell-depleted T cells, or PBMCs.

Sequenced by immunoSEQ multiplex PCR; TCRdb stores in-frame clones only, minus some. Of some 150,000 clones listed, more than 70% are singletons. Germline V gene data show CDR1 as MNHNY and CDR2 as SVGAGI (reference sequence). This CDR3 region has 14 residues. V lost 0 bases and J lost 3; bases outside the gene matches: 1. The sequence derives from a woman in her 50s with acute or convalescent COVID-19. The sequenced sample was peripheral blood. The chain joins TRBV6-6 to TRBJ1-1; the match to TRBD1 covers 7 bases. The CDR3 region is CASSYSGQDTEAFF. The CDR3 nucleotides read TGTGCCAGCAGTTACTCCGGACAGGACACTGAAGCTTTCTTT.